This T cell receptor (beta chain) stems from a study of cytomegalovirus exposure and HLA in healthy donors listed by TCRdb under 2017. A note on the overall study: An earlier analysis of roughly 610 of the donors reported under 300 Gb of sequence data and 117 million unique TCR beta sequences obtained from some 170 million T cells. Approximately 310 gigabases of sequencing data and approximately 91 million unique TCR sequences made up an early release that covered 500 to 650 HLA-typed donors. Of the roughly 400 genotyped donors, 65% to 90% fell in the genetic ancestry cluster associated with self-reported Caucasian donors. The study aimed to test whether signatures of past pathogen exposure could be identified by cataloging public T cell receptors. The study used immunosequencing to profile the T cell repertoires of 600 to 850 subjects and linked those repertoires to cytomegalovirus serostatus. A separate validation cohort of roughly 130 different subjects was used in addition to the roughly 670-subject first cohort. To predict cytomegalovirus infection status, the study combined high-throughput TCR immunosequencing, statistical association of individual TCRs with disease status, and machine learning. In a later analysis, previously published TCR beta repertoires from several hundred donors were re-analyzed and high-resolution HLA genotyping was added so that TCR occurrence patterns could be studied. Rather than drawing on any new phenotypic data, the later analysis identified candidate immune exposures from TCR beta sequences and the way those sequences occurred across donors. An earlier analysis of 587 of the donors used high-throughput TCR beta sequencing to judge whether each TCR beta V gene segment behaved as functional or pseudogenic. Donor age, sex, ethnicity and CMV serostatus were compiled alongside the repertoire data. A later genetic analysis took genome-wide SNP genotypes for about 55% of the 666 donors and used that subset as a discovery cohort. All discovery cohort repertoires had been generated on a single sequencing platform. Class I and class II HLA loci were covered by the typing at four-digit resolution. Typing coverage differed by locus: A, B, C, DRB1 and DQB1 were typed in about 620-630 donors, DQA1 in 500 to 550, DPA1 in some 570, and DPB1 in 472. About five DR-DQ haplotypes were treated as single units for association and clustering because of strong linkage in the cohort. Among under 450 genotyped donors of the cohort, an average of about 240,000 unique TCR beta nucleotide sequences were sequenced per donor, around 20% of them non-productive. What the authors observed across the whole study: In a later analysis, around 17,000 TCR beta sequences were associated with specific HLA alleles at a false discovery rate of 0.05. Across donors, most TCR sequences were observed very rarely, whereas some public TCRs were present in many individuals. Correlated functional status among segregating V segments might be attributable to linkage disequilibrium, but an unknown experimental factor could not be ruled out. A later analysis found that most CMV-associated TCR beta chains appeared HLA-restricted, with HLA associations seemingly driven largely by CMV exposure. For the cohort, immune exposure information was limited to CMV serostatus. The earlier analysis of fewer than 750 of the donors excluded around 17 rarely observed V segments, including chromosome 9 orphons, because counts were too low. Because HLA typing was unavailable for some donors at each locus, only the typed subset was used in association tests. A total of 164 TCR beta chains were listed by the study as associated with cytomegalovirus. The cohort was sequenced for TCR beta chains only, and without alpha or paired-chain data the features that could be detected were limited. The presence/absence analyses assumed that sequencing depth was roughly uniform across donors, and that assumption may not be true. In a later analysis, HLA-associated TCR beta chains showed more clonal expansion and lower generation probabilities than non-associated chains that were equally common. A further reported finding was that TCR beta sequences accurately predicted the HLA-A and HLA-B alleles for most subjects in the first cohort. In vitro tests confirmed that three of the cytomegalovirus-associated TCR beta chains recognize cytomegalovirus antigens. The sequencing pipeline was judged likely to have produced a cluster of highly shared sequence variants as a technical artifact. An association between a missense DCLRE1C variant and V-gene and J-gene trimming of TCR beta chains was found in a later genetic analysis and replicated in an independent cohort. Some IMGT-functional V segments, including TRBV6-2 and TRBV6-3, could not be told apart with the 87-base-pair reads, so those segments were excluded. The classifier was reported to diagnose cytomegalovirus status with high specificity and sensitivity in both the original cohort and the validation cohort. In a later genetic analysis, fewer N-insertions in productive TCRs were reported among donors in an Asian-associated ancestry cluster than the roughly 700-donor mean. Strong co-occurrence of HLA alleles, especially DR and DQ, made assigning TCR associations to individual alleles difficult. A later analysis found that TCR association rates varied across HLA loci, with DRB1 alleles showing the most associated TCRs and HLA-C alleles the fewest. In an earlier analysis of 500 to 650 of the donors, most TCR beta V segments appeared in productive rearrangements about 87% or about 30% of the time, broadly matching IMGT annotations. The authors suggested that the approach could potentially be generalized to other disease states and immunological phenotypes. In a later analysis, several top co-occurrence clusters were reported to appear linked to parvovirus B19, influenza, CMV and Epstein-Barr virus.

CDR3 length: 17 amino acids, cysteine to phenylalanine. CDR3 DNA is the only sequence kept; it has 51 bases, read in frame from the first base. Relative to germline, V is missing 3 bases and J is missing 10 bases, with 13 bases of the junction outside any gene match. The germline V gene specifies SGHRS as CDR1 and YFSETQ as CDR2. Turning to this clone: The antigen it binds to is not known. Base qualities were left out, and no much larger clone turns up one base away.

The cohort comprised 670 or so healthy bone marrow donors. At the time of sampling, every cohort member was nominally healthy, though immune exposures that went unrecorded were likely present. The donor tested CMV seronegative, placing the donor among the 350 to 400 seronegative members of the cohort. Every donor gave a peripheral blood sample, and the peripheral blood mononuclear cells from that sample were used for TCR beta sequencing. Genomic DNA was extracted from the blood cell samples with the Qiagen DNeasy Blood Extraction Kit. Library method: the immunoSEQ multiplex PCR assay. The multiplex PCR relied on a mix of 60 forward primers for TCR Vbeta segments and 13 reverse primers for TCR Jbeta segments. The CDR3 region of rearranged TCR beta genes was amplified from genomic DNA with a multiplex PCR assay. On the Illumina HiSeq System, the amplified TCR beta libraries were sequenced as 87-base-pair reads. In the paper's pipeline: A later analysis tallied about 77 million unique TCR beta chains across the 700 or so repertoires, and around 12 million of those chains were shared by two or more donors. Raw reads were error-corrected and collapsed into unique sequences with a nearest-neighbor algorithm that merged closely related sequences to remove PCR and sequencing errors. V, D and J gene segments were assigned by aligning CDR3 sequences to IMGT reference sequences. Each retained sequence needed at least a six-nucleotide match to both a V gene segment and a J gene segment. Rearrangements were called productive when the CDR3 lacked stop codons and stayed in frame with V and J; all others were non-productive. CDR3 was defined by IMGT convention, running from the second conserved V-encoded cysteine to the conserved J-encoded phenylalanine. Sequences without an unambiguous match to a single V gene segment were excluded from the earlier analysis of almost 600 of the donors. In an earlier analysis of a few hundred of the donors, V segments were called functional above 56.7% productive rearrangements and were called segregating when the between-donor standard deviation exceeded 5%. A statistical classification framework was built to diagnose cytomegalovirus status from the catalog of TCR beta chain sequences. V and J gene assignment, in a later analysis, came from comparing TCR nucleotide sequences with IMGT/GENE-DB human TR gene sequences. In a later analysis, CDR3 sequences and most-parsimonious VDJ recombination scenarios were assigned using the TCRdist pipeline. In a later analysis, each TCR beta chain was defined by its CDR3 amino acid sequence together with its V-gene family, and reads without a unique V-gene family were excluded. As a way to deal with suspected cross-contamination and a sequencing artifact, a later analysis dropped 450 to 700 nucleotide sequences that were highly shared and had low generation probability. For each public chain, a later analysis derived a clonal expansion index from normalized ranks of inferred template counts within each repertoire. In a later analysis, generation probabilities were computed using a VDJ recombination model fitted to out-of-frame rearrangements, and the results were checked against IGoR. A later analysis scored TCR-TCR, TCR-HLA and TCR-CMV co-occurrence with hypergeometric tests, applying a repertoire-size bias correction to TCR pairs. False discovery rates were estimated in a later analysis by permuting HLA or CMV assignments 20 times. A later analysis grouped co-occurring TCRs with DBSCAN, adding TCRdist sequence similarity when clustering within HLA-allele-positive subsets. For co-occurrence clustering, repertoires with fewer than 30,000 or more than 120,000 public chains were excluded, along with roughly 5 repertoires with anomalous nucleotide sharing. What TCRdb holds here is the immuneACCESS table cut down to in-frame rearrangements. Part of the clones is not present; checked against another copy, under half of the missing clones reflect an unresolved V gene, and the others are unexplained. Clone size and the V and J calls come from that table; the DNA yielded D and trimming. The table for this sample lists some 200,000 clones; about 84% of them were counted only once. The ten top clones hold around 4% of the sample.

The chain is made from TRBV5-1 and TRBJ2-1, and TRBD2 aligns with 13 junction nucleotides. The sequence came from a man aged 45-60 years in good health and CMV-seronegative. The sequenced sample was PBMCs. The bases read TGCGCCAGCAGCTCTCGACTAGCGGGGGGCCTAGTCGCCGAGCAGTTCTTC. Its protein product is CASSSRLAGGLVAEQFF.